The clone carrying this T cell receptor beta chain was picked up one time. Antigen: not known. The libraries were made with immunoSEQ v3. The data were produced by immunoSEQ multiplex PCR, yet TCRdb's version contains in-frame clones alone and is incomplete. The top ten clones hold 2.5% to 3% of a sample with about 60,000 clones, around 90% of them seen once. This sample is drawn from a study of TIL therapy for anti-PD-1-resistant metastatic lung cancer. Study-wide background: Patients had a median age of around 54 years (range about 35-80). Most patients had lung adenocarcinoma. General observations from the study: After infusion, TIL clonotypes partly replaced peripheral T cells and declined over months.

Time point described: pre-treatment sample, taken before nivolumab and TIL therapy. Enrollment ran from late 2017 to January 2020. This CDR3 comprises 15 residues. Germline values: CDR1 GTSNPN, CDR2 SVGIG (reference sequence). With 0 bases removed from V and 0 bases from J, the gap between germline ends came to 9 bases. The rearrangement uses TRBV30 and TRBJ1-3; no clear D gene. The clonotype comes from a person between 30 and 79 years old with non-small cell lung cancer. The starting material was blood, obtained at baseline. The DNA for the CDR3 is TGTGCCTGGAGTGTATGGGCGTACTCTGGAAACACCATATATTTT. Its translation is CAWSVWAYSGNTIYF.